Reported below is one T cell receptor (beta chain). Which antigen it targets is not known. No quality values exist for individual bases; no much larger clone is one base distant. This entry belongs to a study of blood T cell repertoires in COVID-19 (dated by TCRdb to the early 2020s). As for the study more broadly: Collaborator samples came from the United States, Italy and Spain and covered acute and convalescent phases of COVID-19. The material from the prospective study consisted of cDNA or gDNA derived from T cells, B-cell-depleted T cells, or PBMCs. Subjects who had been exposed to COVID-19, were actively infected with it, or had recovered from it provided the deeply sampled blood TCRbeta repertoires that made up the dataset. The repertoires were released in a freely available public database meant as a resource for research on the immune response to SARS-CoV-2. The samples were drawn from two sources: the first 160 participants of the ongoing ImmuneRACE study, and 1,200 or so subjects contributed by 6 global collaborators. Nearly every sample came with metadata listing a de-identified subject ID, COVID-19 status, age in years and sex. HLA class I and class II types, where available, came from metadata supplied by the sample provider rather than from assay-based typing.

TCRbeta CDR3 regions were amplified from genomic DNA using the immunoSEQ Assay, a bias-controlled multiplex PCR. Concerning the study's data processing: Nucleated cell counts per sample were estimated from amplification of reference gene primers within the assay. To quantify the absolute abundance of each unique TCRbeta CDR3 rearrangement, sequence reads were collapsed and filtered. For each sample, productive Simpson clonality was calculated by taking the square root of Simpson's diversity index across productive rearrangements. The clones in this table, taken by TCRdb from immuneACCESS, are in-frame only. Not every clone is retained; where verified, under half of the shortfall comes from an unresolved V gene, and the cause of the rest is unknown. From that table come the V and J calls and clone size; the DNA was used to work out D and trimming. The sample table contains about 36,000 clones; only one count was recorded for 90% of them. About 25% of the sample comes from the top ten.

On the study overall, not on this receptor specifically: The amount of clinical and demographic metadata varied by source and participant and was provided uncurated.

The collaborating institutions used their own protocols to collect whole blood in K2EDTA tubes. For TCRbeta analysis, collaborators shipped samples in one of three forms: frozen whole blood, isolated PBMCs, or DNA extracted from either of those sample types. The germline V gene sets CDR1 to MNHEY and CDR2 to SVGEGT. The CDR3, cysteine through phenylalanine, is 15 amino acids long. The read is trimmed to its CDR3 DNA, 45 bases read in frame from base 1. After removal of 6 bases from V and 6 bases from J, the junction retains 11 bases not matched to a gene. The clonotype originates from a man between 60 and 70 years old with active or convalescent COVID-19. The specimen was peripheral blood. The chain employs TRBV6-2 or TRBV6-3 and TRBJ2-1; 7 bases in between match TRBD2. For the CDR3, the sequence is CASSNSLSGINEQFF. The nucleotide sequence is given as TGTGCCAGCAGCAACTCTTTGAGCGGGATCAATGAGCAGTTCTTC.